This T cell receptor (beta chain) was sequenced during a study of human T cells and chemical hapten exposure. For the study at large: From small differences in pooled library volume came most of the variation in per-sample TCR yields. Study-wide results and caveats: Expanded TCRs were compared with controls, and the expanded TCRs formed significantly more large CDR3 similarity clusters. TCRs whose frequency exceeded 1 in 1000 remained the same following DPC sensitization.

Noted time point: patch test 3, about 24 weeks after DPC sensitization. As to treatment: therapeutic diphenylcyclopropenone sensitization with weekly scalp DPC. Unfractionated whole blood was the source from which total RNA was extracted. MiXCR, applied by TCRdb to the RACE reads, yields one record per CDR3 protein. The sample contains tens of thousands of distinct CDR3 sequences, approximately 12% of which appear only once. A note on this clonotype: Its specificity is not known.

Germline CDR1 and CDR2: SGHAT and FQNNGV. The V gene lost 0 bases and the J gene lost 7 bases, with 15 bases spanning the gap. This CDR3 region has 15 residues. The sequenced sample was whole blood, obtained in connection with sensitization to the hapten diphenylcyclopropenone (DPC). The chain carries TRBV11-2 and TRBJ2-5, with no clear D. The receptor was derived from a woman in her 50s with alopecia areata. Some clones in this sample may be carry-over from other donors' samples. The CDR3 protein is CASSLDNGALGTQYF. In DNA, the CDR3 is TGTGCCAGCAGCTTAGATAACGGCGCCTTAGGGACCCAGTACTTC.